The T cell receptor beta chain under discussion was sequenced for a study of blood T cell repertoires in COVID-19. Study details: The United States, Italy and Spain provided the acute and convalescent COVID-19 samples.

TCRdb keeps only in-frame clones here, not all; method: immunoSEQ multiplex PCR. The profile covers approximately 130,000 clones, with approximately 80% appearing a single time and approximately 25% taken by the ten largest. V gave up 2 bases and J gave up 4 bases; unmatched junction bases: 5. The CDR3 sequence is 15 residues long. Germline V gene lookup returns CDR1 KGHSH and CDR2 LQKENI. V and J are TRBV18 and TRBJ1-1, with 9 nucleotides matching TRBD1. This TCR derives from a human donor in a cohort sampled during active COVID-19. The sample taken for sequencing was peripheral blood. The CDR3 DNA sequence: TGTGCCAGCTCACCAACTCTGACAGGGGGCACTGAAGCTTTCTTT. Translating gives CASSPTLTGGTEAFF.